A single sample is the source of the 15 T cell receptor beta chains below, sequenced in a study of Tregs in tolerant kidney transplant recipients. TCRdb's copy holds only in-frame clones and misses some; the assay was immunoSEQ multiplex PCR. Its table lists 50,000 to 65,000 clones. The sequenced sample was CD4+ T cells from blood, obtained before the transplant. These receptor sequences come from a human donor who received a combined kidney and bone marrow transplant.

Note on this clone: The CDR3 end lies 3 residues beyond the end of the read and is filled in from the germline J gene. This chain joins TRBV19 and TRBJ2-5; 8 nucleotides agree with TRBD2. In germline, CDR1 is LNHDA, CDR2 SQIVND (reference sequence). CDR3 length: 15 residues. Unmatched junction bases numbered 9, after V lost 5 bases and J lost 4 bases. CDR3 residues: CASSVSGGVGETQYF. Partial CDR3 DNA: TGTGCCAGTAGTGTCAGCGGGGGAGTGGGAGAGACC.

Points on this clone: The read terminates 3 residues before the CDR3 end, so the remaining end is supplied by the germline J gene. The chain has TRBV19 and TRBJ2-5; 7 nucleotides agree with TRBD1. The V and J ends lost 3 bases and 3 bases, in that order; junction bases with no gene match: 7. The CDR3 is made up of 15 amino acids. Germline CDR1 reads LNHDA; CDR2 reads SQIVND (reference sequence). CDR3 bases read: TGTGCCAGTAGTATTAGTACAGGGGCTAAAGAGACC. It is translated as CASSISTGAKET. The CDR3 in its entirety is CASSISTGAKETQYF.

A remark on this clone: The read ends 3 residues before the CDR3 terminus; that terminus is restored from the germline J gene. J is TRBJ2-4 and V is TRBV2; maybe TRBD1 (7 bases). CDR3 size: 14 residues. The germline V gene encodes CDR1 SNHLY and CDR2 FYNNEI. The ends were cut back, 9 bases at V and 1 base at J, with 13 bases in the middle. Partial CDR3 DNA: TGTGCCAGTAACAGGGGACTGGCCAAAAACATT. Translation: CASNRGLAKNI. The complete CDR3 protein is CASNRGLAKNIQYF.

Notes on this clone: The read falls 3 residues short of the CDR3 end, and the missing part is taken from the germline J gene. The chain is built from TRBV18 and TRBJ2-5; D is unclear. The V and J ends lost 0 bases and 7 bases respectively, with 12 bases between them. Germline loops: CDR1 KGHSH, CDR2 LQKENI. CDR3 size: 14 residues. This chain's CDR3 is CASSPPNMYATQYF. The CDR3 DNA, read in part, is TGTGCCAGCTCACCACCGAACATGTACGCGACC.

Concerning this clone: Coverage ceases 3 residues before the CDR3 finishes, and the germline J gene fills in the end. V is TRBV20-1 and J is TRBJ1-2, with 8 bases lining up with TRBD1. The CDR3 extends over 14 amino acids. Looked up from germline, CDR1 is DFQATT and CDR2 is SNEGSKA (reference sequence). CDR3 bases read: TGCAGTGCTAGAGACTACGGGGGACAGGACCTC. It is translated as CSARDYGGQDL. The complete CDR3 reads CSARDYGGQDLYTF.

Turning to this clone: Coverage ceases 3 residues before the CDR3 finishes, and the germline J gene fills in the end. The chain links TRBV7-9 to TRBJ1-2; TRBD1 matches at 7 bases. The CDR3 length is 15 residues. CDR1 and CDR2 (germline): SEHNR, FQNEAQ (reference sequence). Trimming took 5 bases from V and 2 from J; bases not matched to a gene: 8. The CDR3 bases that were read are TGTGCCAGCAGCCCCTGGGCGGACAGGAACTATGGC. Translated: CASSPWADRNYG. From start to end, the CDR3 is CASSPWADRNYGYTF.

As to this clone: The observed sequence ends 3 residues before the CDR3 terminus, with the missing tail filled in from the germline J gene. The gene calls are TRBV7-2 and TRBJ1-6; D perhaps matches TRBD1 (5 bases). Germline lookup yields CDR1 SGHTA and CDR2 FQGNSA. This CDR3 is built from 12 residues. Trimming took 4 bases from V and 11 from J, leaving 9 bases between them. The CDR3 spells CASSYLGAPLHF. The DNA read from the CDR3 is TGTGCCAGCAGCTACCTAGGGGCACCC.

To note about this clone: The DNA ends 3 residues before the CDR3 does, and the rest of the CDR3 is filled in from the germline J gene. The J gene is TRBJ2-3, the V gene TRBV19, with 11 bases lining up with TRBD2. Germline assignment: CDR1 LNHDA and CDR2 SQIVND (reference sequence). The V and J ends lost 5 bases and 5 bases, in that order; junction bases with no gene match: 12. The CDR3 length is 17 residues. CDR3 DNA, as far as it was read: TGTGCCAGTAGTCTAAAAAAGACTAGCGGGGTTGGAGATACG. Amino acid sequence: CASSLKKTSGVGDT. From start to end, the CDR3 is CASSLKKTSGVGDTQYF.

Worth noting for this clone: The read ends 3 residues shy of where the CDR3 ends; the end is completed using the germline J gene. The chain links TRBV7-7 to TRBJ2-5; D not resolved. Germline V gene lookup returns CDR1 SSHAT and CDR2 FNYEAQ (reference sequence). The CDR3 is 17 residues long. Trimming stripped 5 bases from V and 4 bases from J, with 23 bases between. CDR3 in amino acids: CASSPLGGVGSGETQYF. Partial CDR3 DNA: TGTGCCAGCAGCCCCCTCGGCGGAGTGGGTTCGGGAGAGACC. Full variable domain (outside the CDR3, taken from reference TRBV7-7 and TRBJ2-5): GAGVSQSPRYKVTKRGQDVTLRCDPISSHATLYWYQQALGQGPEFLTYFNYEAQPDKSGLPSDRFSAERPEGSISTLTIQRTEQRDSAMYRCASSPLGGVGSGETQYFGPGTRLLVL.

CDR3 DNA, as far as it was read: TGTGCCAGCAGCTTAGGGAACAGGGTTTATGGC. It encodes CASSLGNRVYG. The CDR3 in full is CASSLGNRVYGYTF. This rearrangement joins TRBV7-2 to TRBJ1-2; possibly TRBD1 for D (6 bases). The CDR3 end falls 3 residues outside the read, so it is completed with the germline J gene. CDR1 is SGHTA and CDR2 is FQGNSA in the germline V gene. The CDR3 covers 14 residues. V was cut by 1 base and J by 5 bases, with 11 bases left in between.

Worth noting for this clone: The read falls 3 residues short of the CDR3 end, and the missing part is taken from the germline J gene. V and J are TRBV6-1 and TRBJ2-7; D gene ambiguous. The CDR3 runs to 14 residues. Germline values: CDR1 MNHNS, CDR2 SASEGT. V gave up 2 bases and J gave up 2 bases, with 10 bases separating them. CDR3 protein: CASSEWSGTYEQYF. The part of the CDR3 DNA that was read is TGTGCCAGCAGTGAATGGTCAGGCACCTACGAG.

As regards this clone: The read is 3 residues too short to cover the CDR3 end, so that end is filled in from the germline J gene. This chain links TRBV19 with TRBJ2-3; D gene ambiguous. The CDR3 runs to 15 residues. The V gene lost 1 base and the J gene lost 0 bases, with 8 bases spanning the gap. The germline CDR1 and CDR2 sequences are LNHDA and SQIVND (reference sequence). The CDR3 protein is CASSIGPSSTDTQYF. CDR3 DNA (partial): TGTGCCAGTAGTATAGGCCCCAGTAGCACAGATACG.

Notes on this clone: The CDR3 end lies 3 residues beyond the end of the read and is filled in from the germline J gene. The J gene is TRBJ2-7, the V gene TRBV18, with D tentatively TRBD1 (6 bases). Trimming left V 2 bases short and J 5 bases short, with 10 bases between. The germline V gene has CDR1 KGHSH and CDR2 LQKENI. CDR3 length equals 13 residues. CDR3 loop: CASSPGQGHEQYF. Incomplete CDR3 DNA: TGTGCCAGCTCACCAGGGCAGGGGCACGAG.

Comment on this clone: The read stops 3 residues short of the end of the CDR3; the missing end is completed from the germline J gene. Other nucleotide sequences in the sample specify the same CDR3. The chain carries TRBV10-2 and TRBJ1-2; maybe TRBD1 (5 bases). Germline V CDR1 and CDR2: WSHSY, SAAADI. Trimming took 6 bases from V and 4 from J, leaving 9 bases between them. This CDR3 has 12 residues. This chain's CDR3 is CASRTDSYGYTF. CDR3 DNA (partial): TGCGCCAGCAGAACAGACAGCTATGGC.

A note on this clone: The read ends 3 residues before the CDR3 terminus; that terminus is restored from the germline J gene. The chain recombines TRBV5-1 with TRBJ1-1, with 7 bases aligning to TRBD1. V was clipped by 0 bases and J by 1 base; unmatched bases: 0. This CDR3 is 14 amino acids long. Germline V gives CDR1 SGHRS, CDR2 YFSETQ. The CDR3 loop is CASSLGTGNTEAFF. The covered CDR3 bases are TGCGCCAGCAGCTTGGGGACAGGGAACACTGAA.